Following are 15 T cell receptor beta chains from one sample sequenced in a study of T cells in tuberculosis. Time point in this sample: new active TB diagnosis, blood taken before or within 7 days of starting treatment. Clones were read by immunoSEQ multiplex PCR, and TCRdb kept only the in-frame ones, dropping some. Of around 49,000 clones in the sample, about 95% are singletons; the top ten hold approximately 1.5%. Material: PBMCs, obtained at tuberculosis diagnosis. Receptors originate from an adult with tuberculosis.

J is TRBJ2-1 and V is TRBV27, with 11 bases matching TRBD2. The CDR3 has 14 amino acids. Germline assignment: CDR1 MNHEY and CDR2 SMNVEV (reference sequence). The V segment lost 4 bases and the J segment 13 bases; nucleotides outside the gene matches: 9. DNA for the CDR3: TGTGCCAGCAGTTCGTTAATAGCGGGAGGGCCTCAGTTCTTC. Residues: CASSSLIAGGPQFF.

The rearrangement joins TRBV5-1 to TRBJ2-3, with 10 bases identical to TRBD2. The CDR3 loop spans 17 amino acids. CDR1 and CDR2 (germline): SGHRS, YFSETQ. V lost 0 bases, J lost 3 bases, and 7 bases stayed unmatched. CDR3 sequence reads: CASSLGVAGGRTDTQYF. DNA of the CDR3: TGCGCCAGCAGCTTGGGGGTAGCGGGAGGTCGGACAGATACGCAGTATTTT.

This chain joins TRBV5-1 and TRBJ2-3; possible D gene TRBD2, 5 bases. In germline, CDR1 is SGHRS, CDR2 YFSETQ. V was shortened by 4 bases and J by 1 base, with 10 bases between the two germline ends. The CDR3 has 14 amino acids. The CDR3 DNA reads TGCGCCAGCAGCATTAGGGAGCGCACAGATACGCAGTATTTT. This translates into CASSIRERTDTQYF.

The CDR3 loop reads CASSQDFAGSQFF. The CDR3 region has the DNA TGCGCCAGCAGCCAAGATTTCGCCGGGAGTCAGTTCTTC. The gene calls are TRBV4-3 and TRBJ2-1; maybe TRBD2 (6 bases). This CDR3 region has 13 residues. Germline CDR1 is LGHNA and CDR2 is YSLEER. The V and J ends lost 0 bases and 13 bases respectively, with 13 bases between them.

This sequence joins TRBV2 and TRBJ2-2; 7 bases agree with TRBD1. Germline V lookup: CDR1 SNHLY, CDR2 FYNNEI. V lost 4 bases, J lost 0 bases, and 2 bases stayed unmatched. The CDR3 sequence is 15 residues long. CDR3 in amino acids: CASSAQGANTGELFF. CDR3 nucleotides: TGTGCCAGCAGTGCTCAGGGGGCGAACACCGGGGAGCTGTTTTTT.

The genes are TRBV6-5 and TRBJ2-1, with 10 bases fitting TRBD1. Germline assignment: CDR1 MNHEY and CDR2 SVGAGI. The J segment lost 12 bases and the V segment lost 0 bases, leaving 11 bases of the junction unmatched. The CDR3 spans 16 residues. CDR3 coding DNA: TGTGCCAGCAGTTACTCCAGGACAGGGGGTCTAGTCGGGCAGTTCTTC. It encodes CASSYSRTGGLVGQFF.

This clone was detected only once. The chain has TRBV4-1 and TRBJ1-2, with 7 bases lining up with TRBD1. V lost 4 bases, J lost 6 bases, and 14 bases stayed unmatched. This CDR3 has 16 residues. Germline CDR1 MGHRA, CDR2 YSYEKL. This chain's CDR3 is CASSPIPTGRFDGYTF. The CDR3 DNA reads TGCGCCAGCAGCCCCATCCCGACAGGGAGGTTCGATGGCTACACCTTC.

This rearrangement joins TRBV27 to TRBJ1-1; 8 positions match TRBD1. Germline CDR1 MNHEY, CDR2 SMNVEV (reference sequence). The CDR3 is made up of 15 amino acids. The junction had 7 bases not matched to a gene; V was cut back by 2 bases and J by 5 bases. CDR3: CASSLVAGGRTEAFF. For the CDR3, the DNA is TGTGCCAGCAGTTTAGTTGCAGGGGGCAGAACTGAAGCTTTCTTT.

The chain employs TRBV5-4 and TRBJ2-5, with 10 bases fitting TRBD2. This CDR3 spans 16 amino acids. J was trimmed by 3 bases and V by 0 bases; bases with no gene match: 5. Germline V CDR1 and CDR2: SGHNT, YYREEE (reference sequence). The CDR3 sequence: CASSLGLAGVEETQYF. DNA of the CDR3: TGTGCCAGCAGCTTGGGGCTAGCGGGAGTAGAAGAGACCCAGTACTTC.

The V and J genes are TRBV6-1 and TRBJ2-6, with D tentatively TRBD2 (6 bases). V lost 3 bases and J 2 bases, leaving 11 bases between the germline ends. This CDR3 has 16 residues. Germline V gives CDR1 MNHNS, CDR2 SASEGT. CDR3 nucleotide sequence: TGTGCCAGCAGTGATCGCGGGGCGGCTGGGGCCAACGTCCTGACTTTC. Its protein product is CASSDRGAAGANVLTF.

The chain has TRBV28 and TRBJ1-2; 9 bases fit TRBD1. This CDR3 has 17 residues. The V gene's germline CDR1 is MDHEN and CDR2 SYDVKM. Unmatched junction bases numbered 10, after V lost 5 bases and J lost 0 bases. The DNA for the CDR3 is TGTGCCAGCAGTACCCGACAGGGGGGCACGACTAACTATGGCTACACCTTC. Protein: CASSTRQGGTTNYGYTF.

This chain joins TRBV28 and TRBJ1-2, with a possible D match to TRBD1 (6 bases). Germline values: CDR1 MDHEN, CDR2 SYDVKM. This CDR3 is built from 14 residues. V dropped 1 base and J dropped 3 bases, with 9 bases sitting between them. The CDR3 protein is CASSLLKGDYGYTF. CDR3 in DNA: TGTGCCAGCAGTTTATTAAAGGGGGACTATGGCTACACCTTC.

The chain is built from TRBV30 and TRBJ2-5; 11 nucleotides line up with TRBD2. CDR1 is GTSNPN, CDR2 SVGIG, per germline (reference sequence). J gave up 2 bases and V 5 bases, and 7 bases lay outside the gene matches. This CDR3 has 15 residues. The chain's CDR3 is CAWGTSGRGQETQYF. The CDR3 DNA follows: TGTGCCTGGGGCACTAGCGGGAGAGGTCAAGAGACCCAGTACTTC.

This chain connects TRBV6-1 to TRBJ2-7; 12 bases are shared with TRBD1. The junction had 14 bases not matched to a gene; V was cut back by 4 bases and J by 4 bases. Looked up from germline, CDR1 is MNHNS and CDR2 is SASEGT. The CDR3 runs 18 residues. CDR3 sequence reads: CASSAGTGGSKYPYEQYF. Written as DNA, the CDR3 is TGTGCCAGCAGTGCCGGGACAGGGGGCTCGAAGTATCCTTACGAGCAGTACTTC.

V and J are TRBV30 and TRBJ2-7, with 7 nucleotides matching TRBD1. Trimming removed 1 base from V and 3 bases from J; junction bases left unmatched: 15. This CDR3 has 17 residues. Germline V gene lookup returns CDR1 GTSNPN and CDR2 SVGIG (reference sequence). Written as DNA, the CDR3 is TGTGCCTGGAGTGGGGGCCCCGGGACAGTCAAACTCTACGAGCAGTACTTC. This translates into CAWSGGPGTVKLYEQYF.